This paragraph covers one TCR beta chain sequence. The antigen remains undetermined. Within the CD8+ T cell compartment, naive cells were CD45RO-CCR7+CD27+CD95-. All TRB cDNA libraries came from 5' RACE performed with UMI labels. TCRdb reprocessed the 5' RACE reads; each CDR3 protein has one entry and no DNA is given. The sample includes about 84,000 distinct CDR3 sequences. The source of the sample is a study of CXCR3-negative and CXCR3-positive naive CD8 T cells. Across the whole study: With about 1.5 +/- 0.3 million reads per library, the TRB reads numbered about 135 million in total. General study points: Memory, not naive, CXCR3-negative and CXCR3-positive cells differed in TRBV-TRBJ usage. Freshly isolated PBMCs were used in most assays, given partial CXCR3 loss after freezing. Against CXCR3-negative naive cells, CXCR3-positive naive cells showed more hydrophobic TRB CDR3s.

The CDR3 has 13 residues. The V gene's germline CDR1 is SQVTM and CDR2 ANQGSEA. The source material was naive CXCR3+ CD8+ T cells from blood. Described subset: CD45RO-CCR7+CD27+CD95- naive CD8+ T cells expressing CXCR3 (TNR3+). This TCR derives from a human donor in good health. Some clones in this sample may be carry-over from other donors' samples. The rearrangement links TRBV29-1 to TRBJ2-7. The CDR3 here is CSVELEKIYEQYF.